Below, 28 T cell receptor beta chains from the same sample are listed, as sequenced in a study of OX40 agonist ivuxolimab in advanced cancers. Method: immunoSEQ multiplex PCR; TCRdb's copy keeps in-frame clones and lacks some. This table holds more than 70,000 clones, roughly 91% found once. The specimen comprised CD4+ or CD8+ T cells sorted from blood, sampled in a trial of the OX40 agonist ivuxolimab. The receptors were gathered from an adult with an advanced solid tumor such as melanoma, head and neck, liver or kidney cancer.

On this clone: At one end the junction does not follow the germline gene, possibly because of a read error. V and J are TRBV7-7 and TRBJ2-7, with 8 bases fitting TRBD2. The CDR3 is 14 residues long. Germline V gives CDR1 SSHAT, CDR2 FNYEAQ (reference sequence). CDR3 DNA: TGTGCTAGCAGCCCAAGGAGCGGGAGCTACGAGCAGTACTTC. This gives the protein CASSPRSGSYEQYF.

The CDR3 is CASSPRLAGAYNEQFF. As DNA, the CDR3 is TGTGCCAGCAGTCCGCGACTAGCGGGGGCTTACAATGAGCAGTTCTTC. This chain connects TRBV28 to TRBJ2-1, with TRBD2 identical over 12 bases. CDR1 MDHEN and CDR2 SYDVKM come from the germline V gene. J was trimmed by 4 bases and V by 5 bases; bases with no gene match: 6. CDR3 size: 16 residues.

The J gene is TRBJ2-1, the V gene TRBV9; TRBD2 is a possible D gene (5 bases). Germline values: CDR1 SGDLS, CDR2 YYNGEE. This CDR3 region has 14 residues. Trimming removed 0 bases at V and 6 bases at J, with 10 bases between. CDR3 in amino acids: CASSVGRGPNEQFF. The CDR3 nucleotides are TGTGCCAGCAGCGTAGGCCGGGGTCCCAATGAGCAGTTCTTC.

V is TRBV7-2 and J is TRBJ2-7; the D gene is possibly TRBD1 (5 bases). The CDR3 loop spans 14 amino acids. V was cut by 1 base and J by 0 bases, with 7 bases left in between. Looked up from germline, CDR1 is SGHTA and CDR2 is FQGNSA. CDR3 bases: TGTGCCAGCAGCTTAGATGGGGCCTCCTACGAGCAGTACTTC. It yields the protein CASSLDGASYEQYF.

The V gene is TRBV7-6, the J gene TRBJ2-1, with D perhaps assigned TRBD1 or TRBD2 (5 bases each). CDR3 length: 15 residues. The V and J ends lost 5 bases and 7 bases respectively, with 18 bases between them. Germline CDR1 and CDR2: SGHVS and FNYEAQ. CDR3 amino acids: CASSISFGTLNEQFF. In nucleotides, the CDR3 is TGTGCCAGCAGCATTTCTTTCGGGACCTTAAATGAGCAGTTCTTC.

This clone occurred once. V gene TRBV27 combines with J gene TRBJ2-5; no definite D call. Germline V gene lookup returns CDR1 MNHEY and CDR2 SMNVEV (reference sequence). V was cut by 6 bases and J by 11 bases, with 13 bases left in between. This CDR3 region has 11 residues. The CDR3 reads CASSSRRQQYF. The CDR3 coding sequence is TGTGCCAGCAGCTCCAGGAGACAACAGTACTTC.

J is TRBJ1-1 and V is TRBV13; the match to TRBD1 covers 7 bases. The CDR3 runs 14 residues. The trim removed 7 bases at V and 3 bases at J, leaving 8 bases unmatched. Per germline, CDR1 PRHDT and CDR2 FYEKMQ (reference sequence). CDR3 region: CASTTGAGDTEAFF. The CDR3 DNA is TGTGCCAGCACCACAGGGGCCGGGGACACTGAAGCTTTCTTT.

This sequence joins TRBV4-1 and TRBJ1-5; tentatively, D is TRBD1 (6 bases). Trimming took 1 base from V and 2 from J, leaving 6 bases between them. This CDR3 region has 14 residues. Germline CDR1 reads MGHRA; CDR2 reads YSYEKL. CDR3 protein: CASSQGQGNQPQHF. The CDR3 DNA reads TGCGCCAGCAGCCAAGGACAGGGCAATCAGCCCCAGCATTTT.

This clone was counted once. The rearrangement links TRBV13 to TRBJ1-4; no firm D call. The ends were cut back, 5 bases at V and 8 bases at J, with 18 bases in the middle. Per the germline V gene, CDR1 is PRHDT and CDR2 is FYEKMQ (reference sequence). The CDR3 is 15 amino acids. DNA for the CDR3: TGTGCCAGCAGCCCATACCCCATCAGTGCGGAAAAACTGTTTTTT. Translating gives CASSPYPISAEKLFF.

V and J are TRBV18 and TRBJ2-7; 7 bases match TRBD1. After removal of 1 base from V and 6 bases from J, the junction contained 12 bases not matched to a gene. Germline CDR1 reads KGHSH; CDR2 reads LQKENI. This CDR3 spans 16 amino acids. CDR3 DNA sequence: TGTGCCAGCTCACCACAGGGGGCGGGCATTCCGGGCGAGCAGTACTTC. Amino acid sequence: CASSPQGAGIPGEQYF.

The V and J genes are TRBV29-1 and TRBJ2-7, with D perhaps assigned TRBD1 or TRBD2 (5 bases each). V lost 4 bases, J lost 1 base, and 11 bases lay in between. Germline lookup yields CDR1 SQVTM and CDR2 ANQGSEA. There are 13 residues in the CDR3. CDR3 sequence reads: CSVVGRASYEQYF. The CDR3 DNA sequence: TGCAGCGTTGTGGGACGGGCATCCTACGAGCAGTACTTC.

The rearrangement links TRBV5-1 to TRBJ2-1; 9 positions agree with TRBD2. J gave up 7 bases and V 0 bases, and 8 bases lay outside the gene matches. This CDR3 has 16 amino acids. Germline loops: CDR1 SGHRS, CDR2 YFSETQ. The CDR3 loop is CASSLGLAGPGNEQFF. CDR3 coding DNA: TGCGCCAGCAGCTTGGGTCTAGCGGGGCCAGGGAATGAGCAGTTCTTC. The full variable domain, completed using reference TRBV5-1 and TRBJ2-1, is KAGVTQTPRYLIKTRGQQVTLSCSPISGHRSVSWYQQTPGQGLQFLFEYFSETQRNKGNFPGRFSGRQFSNSRSEMNVSTLELGDSALYLCASSLGLAGPGNEQFFGPGTRLTVL.

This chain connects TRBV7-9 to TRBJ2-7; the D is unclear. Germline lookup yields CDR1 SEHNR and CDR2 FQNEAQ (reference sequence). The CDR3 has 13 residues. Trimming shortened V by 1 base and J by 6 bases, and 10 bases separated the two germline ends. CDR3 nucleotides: TGTGCCAGCAGCTTAGGGGTTAGTGGCGAGCAGTACTTC. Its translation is CASSLGVSGEQYF.

The CDR3 DNA follows: TGTGCCAGCAGTCCTTCCCGGCAGCACGGAATGACTGGGGCCAACGTCCTGACTTTC. Amino acids: CASSPSRQHGMTGANVLTF. This chain connects TRBV27 to TRBJ2-6; D uncertain. This CDR3 spans 19 amino acids. The V gene lost 5 bases and the J gene lost 2 bases, with 22 bases spanning the gap. Germline V gene data show CDR1 as MNHEY and CDR2 as SMNVEV (reference sequence).

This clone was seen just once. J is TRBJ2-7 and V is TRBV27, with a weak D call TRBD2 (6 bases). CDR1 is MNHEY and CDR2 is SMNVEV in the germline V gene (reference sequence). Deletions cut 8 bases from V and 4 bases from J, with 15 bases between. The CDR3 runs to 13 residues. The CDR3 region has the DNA TGTGCCAGCGCCGGAGGGCCCACGTACGAGCAGTACTTC. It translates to CASAGGPTYEQYF.

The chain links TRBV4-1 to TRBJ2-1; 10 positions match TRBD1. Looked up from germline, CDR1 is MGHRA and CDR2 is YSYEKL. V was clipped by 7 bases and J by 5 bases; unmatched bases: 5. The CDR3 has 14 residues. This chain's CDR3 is CASTRTGGDNEQFF. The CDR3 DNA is TGCGCCAGCACGCGGACAGGGGGGGACAATGAGCAGTTCTTC.

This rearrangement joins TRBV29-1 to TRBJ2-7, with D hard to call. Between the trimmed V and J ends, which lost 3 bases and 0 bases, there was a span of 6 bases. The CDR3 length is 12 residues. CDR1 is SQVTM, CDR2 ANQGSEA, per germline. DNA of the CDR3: TGCAGCGTTGACTACGGCTCCTACGAGCAGTACTTC. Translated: CSVDYGSYEQYF.

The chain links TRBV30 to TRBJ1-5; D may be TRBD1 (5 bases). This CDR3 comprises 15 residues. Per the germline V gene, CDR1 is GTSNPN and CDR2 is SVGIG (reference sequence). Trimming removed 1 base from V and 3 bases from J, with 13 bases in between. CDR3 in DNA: TGTGCCTGGAGTGGGGGGGGTTTCGACAATCAGCCCCAGCATTTT. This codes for CAWSGGGFDNQPQHF.

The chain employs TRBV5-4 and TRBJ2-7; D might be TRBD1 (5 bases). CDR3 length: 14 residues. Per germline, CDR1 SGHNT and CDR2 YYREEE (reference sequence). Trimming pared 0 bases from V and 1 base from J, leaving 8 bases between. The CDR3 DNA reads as TGTGCCAGCAGCTTGGAAGGGGCGTCCTACGAGCAGTACTTC. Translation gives CASSLEGASYEQYF.

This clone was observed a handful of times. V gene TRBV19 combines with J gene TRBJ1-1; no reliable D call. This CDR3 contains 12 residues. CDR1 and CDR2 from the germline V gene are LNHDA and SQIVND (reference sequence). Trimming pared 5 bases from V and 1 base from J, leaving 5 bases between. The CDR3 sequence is CASSPQNTEAFF. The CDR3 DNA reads TGTGCCAGTAGTCCCCAGAACACTGAAGCTTTCTTT.

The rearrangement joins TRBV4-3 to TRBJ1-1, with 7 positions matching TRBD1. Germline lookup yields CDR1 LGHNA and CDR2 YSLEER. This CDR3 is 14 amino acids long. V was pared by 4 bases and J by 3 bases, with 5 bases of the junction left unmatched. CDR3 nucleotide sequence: TGCGCCAGCAGCCGAGGACAGGCTCACACTGAAGCTTTCTTT. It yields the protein CASSRGQAHTEAFF.

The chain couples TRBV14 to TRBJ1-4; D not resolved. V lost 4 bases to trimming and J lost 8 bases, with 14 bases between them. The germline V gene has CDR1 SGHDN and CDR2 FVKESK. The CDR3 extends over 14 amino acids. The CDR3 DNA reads TGTGCCAGCAGCCCAATAGCCCTTAACGAAAAACTGTTTTTT. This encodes CASSPIALNEKLFF. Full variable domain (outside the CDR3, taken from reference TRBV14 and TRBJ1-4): EAGVTQFPSHSVIEKGQTVTLRCDPISGHDNLYWYRRVMGKEIKFLLHFVKESKQDESGMPNNRFLAERTGGTYSTLKVQPAELEDSGVYFCASSPIALNEKLFFGSGTQLSVL.

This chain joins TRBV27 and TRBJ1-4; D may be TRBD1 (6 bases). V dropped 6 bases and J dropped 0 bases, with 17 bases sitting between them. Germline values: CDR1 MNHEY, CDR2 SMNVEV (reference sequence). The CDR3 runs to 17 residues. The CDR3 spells CASRTLGQKATNEKLFF. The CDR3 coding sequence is TGTGCCAGCAGAACTTTAGGACAGAAAGCAACTAATGAAAAACTGTTTTTT. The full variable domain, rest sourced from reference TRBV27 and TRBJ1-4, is EAQVTQNPRYLITVTGKKLTVTCSQNMNHEYMSWYRQDPGLGLRQIYYSMNVEVTDKGDVPEGYKVSRKEKRNFPLILESPSPNQTSLYFCASRTLGQKATNEKLFFGSGTQLSVL.

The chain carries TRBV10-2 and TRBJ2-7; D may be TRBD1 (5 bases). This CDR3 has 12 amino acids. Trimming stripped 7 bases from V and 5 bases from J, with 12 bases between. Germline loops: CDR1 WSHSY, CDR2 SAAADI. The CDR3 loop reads CASKGLSHEQYF. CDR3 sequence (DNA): TGCGCCAGCAAGGGGCTAAGCCACGAGCAGTACTTC.

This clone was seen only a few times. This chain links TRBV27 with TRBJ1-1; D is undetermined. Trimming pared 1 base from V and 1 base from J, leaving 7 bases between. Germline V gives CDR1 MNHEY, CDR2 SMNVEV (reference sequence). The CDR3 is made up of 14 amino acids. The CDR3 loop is CASSLYIANTEAFF. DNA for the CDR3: TGTGCCAGCAGTTTATACATAGCGAACACTGAAGCTTTCTTT.

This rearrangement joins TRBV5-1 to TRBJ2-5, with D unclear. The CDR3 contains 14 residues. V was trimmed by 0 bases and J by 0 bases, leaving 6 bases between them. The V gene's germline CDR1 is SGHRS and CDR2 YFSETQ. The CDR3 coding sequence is TGCGCCAGCAGCTTGGGCGGACACCAAGAGACCCAGTACTTC. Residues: CASSLGGHQETQYF.

The CDR3 loop is CASSLDLVGGPFGYEQYF. The CDR3 nucleotides read TGTGCCAGCAGCTTAGACTTAGTGGGAGGGCCTTTCGGCTACGAGCAGTACTTC. This rearrangement joins TRBV11-1 to TRBJ2-7; 7 nucleotides align to TRBD2. V trimming: 1 base; J trimming: 3 bases; junction bases outside the gene matches: 15. Germline values: CDR1 SGHAT, CDR2 FQDESV (reference sequence). The CDR3 consists of 18 residues.

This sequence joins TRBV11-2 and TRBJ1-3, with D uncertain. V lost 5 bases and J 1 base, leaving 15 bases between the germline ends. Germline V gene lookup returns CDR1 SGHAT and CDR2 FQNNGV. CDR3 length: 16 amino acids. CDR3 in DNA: TGTGCCAGCAGCCATAAGATGGGGTATTCTGGAAACACCATATATTTT. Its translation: CASSHKMGYSGNTIYF.